The rows below give T cell receptor beta chains drawn from one sample of a study of blood T cells in healthy people across ages. TCRdb processed the 5' RACE reads anew with MiXCR; each CDR3 protein has one entry. The sample has about 1.4 million distinct CDR3 sequences; 45% to 70% are singletons. The sequencing sample was made of blood. These receptors all come from a man between 18 and 29 years old in good health. Both conserved end residues are part of each CDR3. The D gene is left open where the match is weak. Size is stated for part of the rows, as once, few or many counts, or as a class when the clone is expanded.

abundance	v_gene	j_gene	d_gene	CDR3nt	CDR3aa
.	TRBV3-1	TRBJ2-5	.	TGTGCCAGCAGCCAAAGTACAGGACTCCAAGAGACCCAGTACTTC	CASSQSTGLQETQYF
.	TRBV4-3	TRBJ1-2	TRBD1	TGCGCCAGCAGCCGACAGGGGGCGATTGGCTACACCTTC	CASSRQGAIGYTF
few	TRBV29-1	TRBJ2-7	.	TGCAGCGTTGACTCGGGGTCGGAGTCCTACGAGCAGTACTTC	CSVDSGSESYEQYF
once	TRBV9	TRBJ1-2	.	TGTGCCAGCAGCACGAGTCAGGGTCGCGGCTACACCTTC	CASSTSQGRGYTF
many	TRBV7-2	TRBJ2-3	TRBD2	TGTGCCAGCAGCCCGACTAGCGGGAGAGGGGATACGCAGTATTTT	CASSPTSGRGDTQYF
.	TRBV20-1	TRBJ2-2	TRBD2	TGCAGTGCTAGAGGATATAGCGGGAGAGTAGGCACCGGGGAGCTGTTTTTT	CSARGYSGRVGTGELFF
.	TRBV20-1	TRBJ2-7	TRBD2	TGCAGTGCGGACGGGACTAGCGGAGCTGGCTACGAGCAGTACTTC	CSADGTSGAGYEQYF
.	TRBV18	TRBJ1-4	.	TGTGCCAGCTCACCACCCGGGGGTTTGGCTAATGAAAAACTGTTTTTT	CASSPPGGLANEKLFF
once	TRBV3-1	TRBJ2-2	.	TGTGCCAGCAGCCAAGTATTGTTGCAGAAAAACACCGGGGAGCTGTTTTTT	CASSQVLLQKNTGELFF
.	TRBV29-1	TRBJ2-5	.	TGCAGCGCTCTTTCCCTGGCAGACCAAGAGACCCAGTACTTC	CSALSLADQETQYF
.	TRBV20-1	TRBJ2-1	TRBD1	TGCAGTGCGTTTGACTTGAGGGACAGGGAAGACAATGAGCAGTTCTTC	CSAFDLRDREDNEQFF
.	TRBV6-5	TRBJ1-4	.	TGTGCCAGCAGTTACGTGGGGGGCAGTGAAAAACTGTTTTTT	CASSYVGGSEKLFF
few	TRBV7-8	TRBJ2-1	.	TGTGCCAGCAGCCCCGTAACCCAGAGCTCCTACAATGAGCAGTTCTTC	CASSPVTQSSYNEQFF
.	TRBV10-3	TRBJ2-1	TRBD2	TGTGCCATCGGGACTAACAATGAGCAGTTCTTC	CAIGTNNEQFF
.	TRBV7-9	TRBJ2-7	TRBD2	TGTGCCAGCAGCTCCCGGACTAGTATCGAGCAGTACTTC	CASSSRTSIEQYF
many	TRBV7-6	TRBJ2-7	TRBD1	TGTGCCAGCAGCGGACAGGGACTCCACGAGCAGTACTTC	CASSGQGLHEQYF
few	TRBV28	TRBJ1-5	.	TGTGCCAGCACCGACAGTAGCAATCAGCCCCAGCATTTT	CASTDSSNQPQHF
.	TRBV10-3	TRBJ2-3	.	TGTGCCATCAGTCCTTCCGGACAGACTAGCACAGATACGCAGTATTTT	CAISPSGQTSTDTQYF
few	TRBV27	TRBJ2-7	TRBD2	TGTGCCAGCAGTTTTCAGGCAGGGAGGGGCGAGCAGTACTTC	CASSFQAGRGEQYF
.	TRBV4-1	TRBJ1-1	.	TGCGCCAGCAGGCCGGCCCCCGGGGACACTGAAGCTTTCTTT	CASRPAPGDTEAFF
.	TRBV4-1	TRBJ2-7	.	TGCGCCAGCAGCCAAGATCGGACCAACACCTACGAGCAGTACTTC	CASSQDRTNTYEQYF
.	TRBV6-2/TRBV6-3	TRBJ2-5	.	TGTGCCAGCAGCTTGGGACAAACTTGGGAGACCCAGTACTTC	CASSLGQTWETQYF
once	TRBV2	TRBJ2-1	.	TGTGCCAGCACCCTGGAACAGAGCTCCTACAATGAGCAGTTCTTC	CASTLEQSSYNEQFF
once	TRBV28	TRBJ1-1	.	TGTGCCAGCAGTTTCCAGGACCCGAACACTGAAGCTTTCTTT	CASSFQDPNTEAFF
few	TRBV7-9	TRBJ2-7	.	TGTGCCAGCAGACCCTACGGCTCCTACGAGCAGTACTTC	CASRPYGSYEQYF
.	TRBV5-1	TRBJ2-6	.	TGCGCCTCTCGGGGATCAGGCGGGGCCAACGTCCTGACTTTC	CASRGSGGANVLTF
.	TRBV4-2	TRBJ2-3	.	TGTGCCAGCAGCCAAGATGTGAATAGCGGCACAGATACGCAGTATTTT	CASSQDVNSGTDTQYF
.	TRBV28	TRBJ2-1	TRBD2	TGTGCCACCAGGACTAGCGGGGGTGGCTACAATGAGCAGTTCTTC	CATRTSGGGYNEQFF
few	TRBV7-9	TRBJ2-7	TRBD2	TGTGCCAGCAGCCCACCTTCCCCGGGACTAGTCCACGAGCAGTACTTC	CASSPPSPGLVHEQYF
.	TRBV4-1	TRBJ1-5	.	TGCGCCAGCAGCCAACAGGGGTTATATGGGGACAATCAGCCCCAGCATTTT	CASSQQGLYGDNQPQHF
many	TRBV21-1	TRBJ1-5	.	TGTGCCAGCAGCAACCGTAGACGGGGTAATCAGCCCCAGCATTTT	CASSNRRRGNQPQHF
.	TRBV6-6	TRBJ1-2	TRBD1	TGTGCCAGCAGACCGGGACAGGCAGTTGGCTACACCTTC	CASRPGQAVGYTF
once	TRBV4-2	TRBJ1-2	TRBD1	TGTGCCAGCAGCCCCCAAAGCCACAGGGGCGATAACTATGGCTACACCTTC	CASSPQSHRGDNYGYTF
.	TRBV15	TRBJ2-7	TRBD1	TGTGCCACCAGCAGAGATTTAGGACAGGGTCACGAGCAGTACTTC	CATSRDLGQGHEQYF
.	TRBV5-1	TRBJ1-4	.	TGCGCCAGCCGCTCAGTCGACGAAGGACTGTTTTTT	CASRSVDEGLFF
few	TRBV20-1	TRBJ2-5	TRBD1	TGCAGTGCTGTTGGGACAGGGGGCGTCGAGGGGGAGACCCAGTACTTC	CSAVGTGGVEGETQYF
.	TRBV12-3/TRBV12-4	TRBJ2-3	TRBD2	TGTGCCAGCACCCTAGCGGGGGGCGCAGATACGCAGTATTTT	CASTLAGGADTQYF
few	TRBV6-6	TRBJ1-2	.	TGTGCCAGCAGTTACTCGTCAACAGGGTTATATGGCTACACCTTC	CASSYSSTGLYGYTF
.	TRBV10-3	TRBJ2-3	.	TGTGCCGTAAAATCAGATACGCAGTATTTT	CAVKSDTQYF
.	TRBV3-1	TRBJ2-5	TRBD2	TGTGCCAGCAGCCATCGTCGACTAGCGGGGGGGTACTTTCAAGAGACCCAGTACTTC	CASSHRRLAGGYFQETQYF
.	TRBV19	TRBJ1-1	.	TGTGCCAGTAGTGCACAGGGTCCCACTGAAGCTTTCTTT	CASSAQGPTEAFF
.	TRBV6-1	TRBJ2-7	.	TGTGCCAGCAGTGGGAATGGGATCGAGCAGTACTTC	CASSGNGIEQYF
.	TRBV18	TRBJ2-1	TRBD1	TGTGCCAGCTCACGTCCCGGGACAGGGTTCAATGAGCAGTTCTTC	CASSRPGTGFNEQFF
.	TRBV29-1	TRBJ1-4	.	TGCAGCGTTGTTGGTTTACAAGGGGAAAAACTGTTTTTT	CSVVGLQGEKLFF
.	TRBV5-1	TRBJ2-3	.	TGCGCCAGCAGCTTGGATCTGCCGACGGGGACAGATACGCAGTATTTT	CASSLDLPTGTDTQYF
.	TRBV27	TRBJ2-1	TRBD2	TGTGCCAGCAGCCCCTGGGTTGCGGGAGGGCCGGATGAGCAGTTCTTC	CASSPWVAGGPDEQFF
.	TRBV5-1	TRBJ2-3	.	TGCGCCAGCAGCGCTAACCCGATCAGAACAGATACGCAGTATTTT	CASSANPIRTDTQYF
.	TRBV4-1	TRBJ2-1	.	TGCGCCAGCAGCCAAGTGGATTTATTTATCTACAATGAGCAGTTCTTC	CASSQVDLFIYNEQFF
.	TRBV29-1	TRBJ2-1	.	TGCAGCGTTGACGGAGTGAGCTCCTACAATGAGCAGTTCTTC	CSVDGVSSYNEQFF
.	TRBV6-1	TRBJ2-1	.	TGTGCCAGCACTGGCGGCGACAATGAGCAGTTCTTC	CASTGGDNEQFF
few	TRBV20-1	TRBJ2-1	.	TGCAGTGCTAGATATGAACACAATGAGCAGTTCTTC	CSARYEHNEQFF
.	TRBV28	TRBJ2-1	.	TGTGCCAGCAGTTTATTGAGACCCAGCGGTAACTACAATGAGCAGTTCTTC	CASSLLRPSGNYNEQFF
few	TRBV15	TRBJ2-4	.	TGTGCCACCAGCAGGACGGACAGCGAGTCCAAAAACATTCAGTACTTC	CATSRTDSESKNIQYF
.	TRBV28	TRBJ2-7	TRBD2	TGTGCCAGCAGTTTAGGTCTAGCGGGGAACGACGAGCAGTACTTC	CASSLGLAGNDEQYF
few	TRBV5-6	TRBJ2-7	.	TGTGCCAGCAGCGAGGACTATAACGAGCAGTACTTC	CASSEDYNEQYF
.	TRBV14	TRBJ2-2	.	TGTGCCAGCAGCCACAGGATCTTAGCCGGGGAGCTGTTTTTT	CASSHRILAGELFF